The clone carrying this T cell receptor beta chain was picked up a small number of times. The target antigen is unknown. This entry belongs to a study of beta chain features in type 1 diabetes. General study points: Sequencing used cDNA, and cells with high TCR expression could therefore be over-represented. Healthy donors had naive, central memory and Treg TCRB repertoires that appeared less similar than those seen among patients.

CDR3 length: 16 amino acids. Germline CDR1 reads SGHTA; CDR2 reads FQGNSA. With 1 base clipped from V and 3 bases from J, the junction kept 9 bases outside the gene matches. Expressed TCRB transcripts were sequenced because the isolated RNA had all been reverse transcribed beforehand. TCRdb's table, derived via immunoSEQ multiplex PCR, lists solely in-frame clones and lacks some. The table shows 620,000 or so clones, with about a sixth occurring only once. The material sequenced was naive CD4+ T cells from blood. The TCR comes from a man aged 18-30 years in good health. The genes are TRBV7-2 and TRBJ2-7; 7 bases are shared with TRBD2. CDR3 residues: CASSLVGLAEIYEQYF. Here the CDR3 DNA reads TGTGCCAGCAGCTTAGTCGGGCTAGCGGAAATCTACGAGCAGTACTTC.